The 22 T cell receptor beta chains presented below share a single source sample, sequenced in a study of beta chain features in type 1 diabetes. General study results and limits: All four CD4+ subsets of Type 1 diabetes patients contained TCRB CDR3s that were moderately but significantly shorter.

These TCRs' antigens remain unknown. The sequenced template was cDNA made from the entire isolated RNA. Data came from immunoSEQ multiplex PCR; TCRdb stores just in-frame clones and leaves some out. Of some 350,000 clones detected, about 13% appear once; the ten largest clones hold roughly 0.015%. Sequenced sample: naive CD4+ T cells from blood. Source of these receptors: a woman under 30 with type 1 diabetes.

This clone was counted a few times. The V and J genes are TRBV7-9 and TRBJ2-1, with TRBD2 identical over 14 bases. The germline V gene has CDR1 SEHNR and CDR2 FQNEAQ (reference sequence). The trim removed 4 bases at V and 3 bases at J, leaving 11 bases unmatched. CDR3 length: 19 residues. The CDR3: CASSSAGLAGGRRYNEQFF. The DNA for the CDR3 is TGTGCCAGCAGCTCGGCCGGACTAGCGGGAGGAAGGCGCTACAATGAGCAGTTCTTC. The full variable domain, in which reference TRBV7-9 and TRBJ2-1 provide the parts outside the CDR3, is DTGVSQNPRHKITKRGQNVTFRCDPISEHNRLYWYRQTLGQGPEFLTYFQNEAQLEKSRLLSDRFSAERPKGSFSTLEIQRTEQGDSAMYLCASSSAGLAGGRRYNEQFFGPGTRLTVL.

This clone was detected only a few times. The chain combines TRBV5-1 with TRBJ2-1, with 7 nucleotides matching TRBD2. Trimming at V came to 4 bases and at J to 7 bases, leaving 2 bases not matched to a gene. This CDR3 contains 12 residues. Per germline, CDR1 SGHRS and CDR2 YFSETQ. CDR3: CASSRLANEQFF. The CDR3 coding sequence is TGCGCCAGCAGCCGACTAGCTAATGAGCAGTTCTTC.

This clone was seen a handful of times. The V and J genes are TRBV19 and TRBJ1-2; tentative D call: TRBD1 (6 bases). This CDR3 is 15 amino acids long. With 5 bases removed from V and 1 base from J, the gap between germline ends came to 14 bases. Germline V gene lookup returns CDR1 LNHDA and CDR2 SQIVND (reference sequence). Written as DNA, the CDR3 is TGTGCCAGTAGTGTCCAGGGGAACCTTAACTATGGCTACACCTTC. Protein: CASSVQGNLNYGYTF.

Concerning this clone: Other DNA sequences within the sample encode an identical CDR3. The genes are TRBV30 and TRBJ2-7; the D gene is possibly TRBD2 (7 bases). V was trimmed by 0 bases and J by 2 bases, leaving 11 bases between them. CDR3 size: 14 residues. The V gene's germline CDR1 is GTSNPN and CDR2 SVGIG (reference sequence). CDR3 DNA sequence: TGTGCCTGGAGTGTGGGGGGGGCAGCCTACGAGCAGTACTTC. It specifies CAWSVGGAAYEQYF.

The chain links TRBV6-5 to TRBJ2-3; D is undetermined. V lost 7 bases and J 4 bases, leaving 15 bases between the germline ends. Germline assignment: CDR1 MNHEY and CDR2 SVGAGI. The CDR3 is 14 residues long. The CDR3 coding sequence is TGTGCCAGCAAGGCATCTAGAGGAGCAGATACGCAGTATTTT. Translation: CASKASRGADTQYF.

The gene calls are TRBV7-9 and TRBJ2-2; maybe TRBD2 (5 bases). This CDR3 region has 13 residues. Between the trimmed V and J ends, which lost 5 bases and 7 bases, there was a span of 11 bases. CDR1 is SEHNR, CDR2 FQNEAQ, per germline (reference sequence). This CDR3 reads CASSDPSIGELFF. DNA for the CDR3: TGTGCCAGCAGCGATCCTAGCATCGGGGAGCTGTTTTTT. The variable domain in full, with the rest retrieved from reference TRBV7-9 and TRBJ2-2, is DTGVSQNPRHKITKRGQNVTFRCDPISEHNRLYWYRQTLGQGPEFLTYFQNEAQLEKSRLLSDRFSAERPKGSFSTLEIQRTEQGDSAMYLCASSDPSIGELFFGEGSRLTVL.

The CDR3 protein is CSVEGLTGANTEAFF. DNA of the CDR3: TGCAGCGTTGAAGGCCTAACAGGGGCGAACACTGAAGCTTTCTTT. V gene TRBV29-1 combines with J gene TRBJ1-1; 7 bases fit TRBD1. The ends lost 1 base at V and 1 base at J; junction bases unmatched: 6. Germline CDR1 is SQVTM and CDR2 is ANQGSEA. CDR3 length: 15 amino acids.

CDR3 amino acids: CASSAKLQGRYTGELFF. The CDR3 bases are TGTGCCAGCAGCGCAAAACTACAGGGAAGGTACACCGGGGAGCTGTTTTTT. The chain is built from TRBV9 and TRBJ2-2, with D possibly TRBD1 on 6 matching bases. In germline, CDR1 is SGDLS, CDR2 YYNGEE. V was shortened by 3 bases and J by 3 bases, with 18 bases between the two germline ends. The CDR3 extends over 17 amino acids.

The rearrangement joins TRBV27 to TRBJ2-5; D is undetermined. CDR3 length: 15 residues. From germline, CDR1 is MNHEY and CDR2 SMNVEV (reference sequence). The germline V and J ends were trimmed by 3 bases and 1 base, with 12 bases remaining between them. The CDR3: CASSLSLVTQETQYF. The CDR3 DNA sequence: TGTGCCAGCAGTTTGTCCCTAGTTACCCAAGAGACCCAGTACTTC.

CDR3 residues: CASSLSPSRNEQYF. For the CDR3, the DNA is TGTGCCAGCAGCTTGAGCCCTTCTAGGAACGAGCAGTACTTC. The genes are TRBV7-2 and TRBJ2-7; D is uncertain. This CDR3 spans 14 amino acids. Germline V gene sequence: CDR1 SGHTA, CDR2 FQGNSA. Deletions cut 3 bases from V and 5 bases from J, with 14 bases between.

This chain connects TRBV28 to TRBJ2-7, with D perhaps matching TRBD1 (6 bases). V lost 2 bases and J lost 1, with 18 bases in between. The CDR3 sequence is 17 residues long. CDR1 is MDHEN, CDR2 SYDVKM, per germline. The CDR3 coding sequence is TGTGCCAGCAGTTTAAACAGGGTTCGTCCCTCGTCCTACGAGCAGTACTTC. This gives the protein CASSLNRVRPSSYEQYF. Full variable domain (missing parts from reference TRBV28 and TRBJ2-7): DVKVTQSSRYLVKRTGEKVFLECVQDMDHENMFWYRQDPGLGLRLIYFSYDVKMKEKGDIPEGYSVSREKKERFSLILESASTNQTSMYLCASSLNRVRPSSYEQYFGPGTRLTVT.

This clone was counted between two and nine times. The CDR3 DNA reads TGCAGCGTTCCGTCCGGGAATGGACCATTTCGGGGCTACACCTTC. The encoded protein is CSVPSGNGPFRGYTF. The V gene is TRBV29-1, the J gene TRBJ1-2, with unresolved D. Germline CDR1 SQVTM, CDR2 ANQGSEA. Trimming removed 5 bases at V and 8 bases at J, with 24 bases between. The CDR3 has 15 amino acids.

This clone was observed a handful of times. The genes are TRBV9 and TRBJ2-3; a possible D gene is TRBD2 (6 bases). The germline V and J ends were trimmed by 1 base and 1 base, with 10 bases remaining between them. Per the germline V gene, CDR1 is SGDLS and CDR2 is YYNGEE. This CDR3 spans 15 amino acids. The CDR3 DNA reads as TGTGCCAGCAGCGTATCCGGCGGGGGCACAGATACGCAGTATTTT. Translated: CASSVSGGGTDTQYF. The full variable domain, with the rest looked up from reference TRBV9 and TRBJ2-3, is DSGVTQTPKHLITATGQRVTLRCSPRSGDLSVYWYQQSLDQGLQFLIQYYNGEERAKGNILERFSAQQFPDLHSELNLSSLELGDSALYFCASSVSGGGTDTQYFGPGTRLTVL.

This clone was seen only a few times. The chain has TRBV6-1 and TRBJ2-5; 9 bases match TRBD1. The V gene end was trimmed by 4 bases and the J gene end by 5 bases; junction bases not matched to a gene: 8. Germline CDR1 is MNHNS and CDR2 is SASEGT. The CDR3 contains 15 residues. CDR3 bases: TGTGCCAGCAGTGCCTTTGCCACAGGGGGCGAGACCCAGTACTTC. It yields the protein CASSAFATGGETQYF.

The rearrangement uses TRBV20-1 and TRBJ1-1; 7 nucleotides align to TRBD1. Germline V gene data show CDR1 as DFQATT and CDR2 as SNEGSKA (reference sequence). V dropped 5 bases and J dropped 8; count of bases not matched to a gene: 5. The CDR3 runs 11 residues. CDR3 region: CSAADRAEAFF. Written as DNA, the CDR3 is TGCAGTGCTGCCGACAGGGCCGAAGCTTTCTTT.

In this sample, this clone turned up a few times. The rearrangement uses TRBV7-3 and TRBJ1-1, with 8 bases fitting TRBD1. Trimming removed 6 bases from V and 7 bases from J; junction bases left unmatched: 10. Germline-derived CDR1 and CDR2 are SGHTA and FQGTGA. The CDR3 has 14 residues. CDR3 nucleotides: TGTGCCAGCAGAACATCCGGGACAGGATTTGAAGCTTTCTTT. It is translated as CASRTSGTGFEAFF.

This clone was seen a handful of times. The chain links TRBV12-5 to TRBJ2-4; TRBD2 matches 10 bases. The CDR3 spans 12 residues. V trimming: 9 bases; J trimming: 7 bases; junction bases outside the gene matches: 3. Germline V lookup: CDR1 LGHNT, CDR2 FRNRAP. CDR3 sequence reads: CASRAGGNIQYF. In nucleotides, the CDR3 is TGTGCTAGCCGAGCGGGAGGGAACATTCAGTACTTC.

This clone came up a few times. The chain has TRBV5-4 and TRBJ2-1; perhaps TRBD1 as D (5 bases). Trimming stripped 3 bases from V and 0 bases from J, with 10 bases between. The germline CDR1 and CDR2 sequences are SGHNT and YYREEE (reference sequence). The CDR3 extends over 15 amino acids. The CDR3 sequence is CASSSDSSSYNEQFF. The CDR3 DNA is TGTGCCAGCAGCTCTGACAGTAGCTCCTACAATGAGCAGTTCTTC. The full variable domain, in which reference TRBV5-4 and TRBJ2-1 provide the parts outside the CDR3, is ETGVTQSPTHLIKTRGQQVTLRCSSQSGHNTVSWYQQALGQGPQFIFQYYREEENGRGNFPPRFSGLQFPNYSSELNVNALELDDSALYLCASSSDSSSYNEQFFGPGTRLTVL.

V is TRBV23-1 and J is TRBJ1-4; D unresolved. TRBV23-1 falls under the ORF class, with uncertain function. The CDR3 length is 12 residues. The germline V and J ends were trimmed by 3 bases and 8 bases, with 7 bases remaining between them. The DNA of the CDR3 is TGCGCCAGCAGTCACTGGCGGGAAAAACTGTTTTTT. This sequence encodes CASSHWREKLFF.

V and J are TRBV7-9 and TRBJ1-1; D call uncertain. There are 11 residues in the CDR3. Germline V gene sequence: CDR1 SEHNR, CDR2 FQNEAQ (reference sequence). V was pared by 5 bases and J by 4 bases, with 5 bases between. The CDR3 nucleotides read TGTGCCAGCAGCCCGGGCACTGAAGCTTTCTTT. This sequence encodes CASSPGTEAFF.

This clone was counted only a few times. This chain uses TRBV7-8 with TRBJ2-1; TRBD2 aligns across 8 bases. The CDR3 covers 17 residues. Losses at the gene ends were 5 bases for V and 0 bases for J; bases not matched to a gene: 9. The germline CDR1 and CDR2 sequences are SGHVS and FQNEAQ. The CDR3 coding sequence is TGTGCCAGCAGCCCTACACTAGCGGTTCTCTCCTACAATGAGCAGTTCTTC. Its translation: CASSPTLAVLSYNEQFF.

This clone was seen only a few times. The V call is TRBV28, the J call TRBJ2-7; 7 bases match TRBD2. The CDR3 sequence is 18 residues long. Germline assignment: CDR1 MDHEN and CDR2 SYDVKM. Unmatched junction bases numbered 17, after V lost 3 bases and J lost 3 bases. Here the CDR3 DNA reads TGTGCCAGCAGTTTGCCCGCGGCCCCTGGCGGGAGACTCTACGAGCAGTACGTC. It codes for CASSLPAAPGGRLYEQYV.